This is a list of T cell receptor beta chains from one sample in a study of T-cell memory formation after mild COVID-19. TCRdb ran MiXCR on the 5' RACE reads and lists one entry per CDR3 protein. The sample contains 530,000 or so distinct CDR3 sequences, approximately 15% of which appear only once. The material sequenced was PBMCs or a T cell subset sorted from them (not recorded which). These receptors were taken from an adult woman who had mild COVID-19 (a few samples of this study predate the infection). Cell type and time point are not known. The CDR3 runs from the conserved cysteine through the conserved F or W. D genes are given only for firm matches. Not all rows give a size; the values are once, few, many and, for expanded clones, a class.

TGTGCCATCAGTGACGACAGGAATAACAATGAGCAGTTCTTC CAISDDRNNNEQFF TRBJ2-1 few NA TRBV10-3
TGTGCCAGCAGCGGACTAGGCTCAGGGGACAATGAGCAGTTCTTC CASSGLGSGDNEQFF TRBJ2-1 NA NA TRBV7-2
TGTGCCAGCAGAACTGGGACGATTGGGGCTTTCTTT CASRTGTIGAFF TRBJ1-1 NA NA TRBV12-3/TRBV12-4
TGCGCCAGCAGCCCGGGACAGAATGATGAAAAACTGTTTTTT CASSPGQNDEKLFF TRBJ1-4 many TRBD1 TRBV5-1
TGTGCCAGTAGTACTACAGGGACCACTGAAGCTTTCTTT CASSTTGTTEAFF TRBJ1-1 few NA TRBV19
TGTGCCAGCAGCTTGCTGGCTGGGGACGAGCAGTACTTC CASSLLAGDEQYF TRBJ2-7 NA NA TRBV5-4
TGTGCCAGCAGCCCAGCGGTGCGCGGCGAAAAACTGTTTTTT CASSPAVRGEKLFF TRBJ1-4 NA NA TRBV3-1
TGCAGTGCTAGCCTCGGGAGCTCCTATAATTCACCCCTCCACTTT CSASLGSSYNSPLHF TRBJ1-6 NA NA TRBV20-1
TGTGCCAGCAGCCTCGAAGGGGGTGCCAAAAACATTCAGTACTTC CASSLEGGAKNIQYF TRBJ2-4 NA NA TRBV7-9
TGCAGTGCCACTCGGGGAGGTGGGCGCACTGAAGCTTTCTTT CSATRGGGRTEAFF TRBJ1-1 few NA TRBV20-1
TGTGCCAGCAGCGTCGGGGGGCGGGGCTATGGCTACACCTTC CASSVGGRGYGYTF TRBJ1-2 NA NA TRBV28
TGCAGTGCAACACTGAAGGGGATTTCCAATTCACCCCTCCACTTT CSATLKGISNSPLHF TRBJ1-6 many NA TRBV20-1
TGCGCCAGCAGCCCGGCCGGGACAAGGGGCGGGGAGCTGTTTTTT CASSPAGTRGGELFF TRBJ2-2 NA NA TRBV4-3
TGTGCCAGCAGTTACTTCCTATGGGGGCCCAATTCCTACAATGAGCAGTTCTTC CASSYFLWGPNSYNEQFF TRBJ2-1 few NA TRBV6-2/TRBV6-3
TGCGCCAGCAGCTTGGAGCGGACAGCAAGCTACGAGCAGTACTTC CASSLERTASYEQYF TRBJ2-7 few NA TRBV5-1
TGTGCCAGCAGTTTAGTTGGCAGCGGGGAGCTGTTTTTT CASSLVGSGELFF TRBJ2-2 many NA TRBV12-3/TRBV12-4
TGTGCCAGCAGCGTAGCCGCGGATCCCTCCTACGAGCAGTACTTC CASSVAADPSYEQYF TRBJ2-7 NA NA TRBV9
TGCGCCAGCAGTTCCCTAGCGGGGGGGCCTGAGACCCAGTACTTC CASSSLAGGPETQYF TRBJ2-5 many TRBD2 TRBV5-1
TGTGCCAGCAGTGACCACCGGGACTTCCAAGAGACCCAGTACTTC CASSDHRDFQETQYF TRBJ2-5 few NA TRBV2
TGTGCCAGCAGCAAGACCGGGACAGGGGGTGCTGAAGCTTTCTTT CASSKTGTGGAEAFF TRBJ1-1 NA TRBD1 TRBV9
TGCGCCAGCAGCCGGGGACTCTCCTTTAATGAAAAACTGTTTTTT CASSRGLSFNEKLFF TRBJ1-4 NA NA TRBV4-1
TGTGCCAGCACCTCAGGGGCGAGCTCCTACGAGCAGTACTTC CASTSGASSYEQYF TRBJ2-7 NA NA TRBV27
TGTGCTAGTCAGGGGGCGAAGGAGACCCAGTACTTC CASQGAKETQYF TRBJ2-5 few TRBD1 TRBV7-9
TGTGCCATCAGTGAGTCCGGGGAGCTGTTTTTT CAISESGELFF TRBJ2-2 few NA TRBV10-3
TGCGCCAGCAGCTTGGTAGAGGCCCAAGAGACCCAGTACTTC CASSLVEAQETQYF TRBJ2-5 NA NA TRBV5-1
TGCAGTGCCCGTCGGGGGTTGCAAGAGACCCAGTACTTC CSARRGLQETQYF TRBJ2-5 NA NA TRBV20-1
TGCGCCAGCAGCCACTCCCCTGAGATGAACACTGAAGCTTTCTTT CASSHSPEMNTEAFF TRBJ1-1 few NA TRBV4-1
TGCAGTGCTAGATCCCGGGACAGGCATTCCTACGAGCAGTACTTC CSARSRDRHSYEQYF TRBJ2-7 many TRBD1 TRBV20-1
TGTGCCAGCAGCCGCGAAACAGGGGGCGGTCAGCCCCAGCATTTT CASSRETGGGQPQHF TRBJ1-5 NA TRBD1 TRBV7-9
TGTGCCAGTAGTCCCCCGGGGGGGAACTATGGCTACACCTTC CASSPPGGNYGYTF TRBJ1-2 many NA TRBV19
TGTGCCAGTACCCAAGGGGATTCAGATACGCAGTATTTT CASTQGDSDTQYF TRBJ2-3 NA NA TRBV9
TGTGCCAGCAGCTGGGCTCGGGGGGAGCAGTACTTC CASSWARGEQYF TRBJ2-7 few NA TRBV3-1
TGTGCCATCAGTGCGACGGGACAGGGAAACACTGAAGCTTTCTTT CAISATGQGNTEAFF TRBJ1-1 few TRBD1 TRBV10-3
TGCAGCGTTGATGACAGGGGAGCAACTGAAGCTTTCTTT CSVDDRGATEAFF TRBJ1-1 NA TRBD1 TRBV29-1
TGTGCCAGCAGTCCGAGGGCCAACACCGGGGAGCTGTTTTTT CASSPRANTGELFF TRBJ2-2 many NA TRBV7-9
TGTGCCAGCAGCGTGCATGACCGAGGGGCCGGCGGGGAGCTGTTTTTT CASSVHDRGAGGELFF TRBJ2-2 NA NA TRBV9
TGTGCCAGCAGGACGGACGGAGGCTCCTATAATTCACCCCTCCACTTT CASRTDGGSYNSPLHF TRBJ1-6 NA NA TRBV2
TGTGCCAGCAGCCCCAGCAGGGGCACAGATACGCAGTATTTT CASSPSRGTDTQYF TRBJ2-3 few NA TRBV11-3
TGCGCCAGCAGTTTGTTAGAATTGAACACTGAAGCTTTCTTT CASSLLELNTEAFF TRBJ1-1 NA NA TRBV5-1
TGTGCCAGCCCCCCAGGAGCGGAGTGGTACGAGCAGTACTTC CASPPGAEWYEQYF TRBJ2-7 NA NA TRBV12-3/TRBV12-4
TGCGCCAGCAGCCAAGATCGGCACGTCAAAGATACGCAGTATTTT CASSQDRHVKDTQYF TRBJ2-3 few NA TRBV4-1
TGTGCCAGCAGCAATCCCGGCGGGGGGCTTTCCTACGAGCAGTACTTC CASSNPGGGLSYEQYF TRBJ2-7 NA TRBD2 TRBV6-5
TGTGCCAGCAGTTTAGAGACGCCCGTGATCTATGGCTACACCTTC CASSLETPVIYGYTF TRBJ1-2 few NA TRBV12-3/TRBV12-4